The entry below gives a single T cell receptor (beta chain) sequence along with its context. This entry belongs to a study of shared clonotypes between healthy human individuals. Naive-designated CD8 cells lacked CD45RO, were positively enriched for CCR7, and omitted terminally differentiated effector memory CD45RA+ cells. Clones were sequenced by immunoSEQ multiplex PCR, and TCRdb holds only the in-frame ones, with some missing. The data hold more than 2 million clones, with roughly 94% observed a single time. Germline V gene data show CDR1 as SQVTM and CDR2 as ANQGSEA. The CDR3 has 13 residues. The V end was cut by 0 bases, the J end by 4 bases, with 10 bases between.

This clonotype originated in a man younger than 30 in good health. Specimen: naive CD8+ T cells sorted from blood. The rearrangement uses TRBV29-1 and TRBJ2-7, with D tentatively TRBD2 (6 bases). The CDR3 nucleotides are TGCAGCGTTGAAGATAGCGGCCTTTACGAGCAGTACTTC. Protein sequence: CSVEDSGLYEQYF.